This passage covers 19 T cell receptor beta chains from one sample sequenced in a study of Siglec-9 on CD8 T cells in melanoma. Profiled with immunoSEQ multiplex PCR; TCRdb holds only in-frame clones, not every one. The sample has about 33,000 clones, around 82% seen once. The specimen sequenced was Siglec-9- CD8+ T cells sorted from blood. These receptors all come from a human donor in good health.

The chain employs TRBV27 and TRBJ2-7; possibly TRBD1 or TRBD2 for D (6 bases each). Trimming shortened V by 2 bases and J by 2 bases, and 10 bases separated the two germline ends. The germline CDR1 and CDR2 sequences are MNHEY and SMNVEV (reference sequence). CDR3 length equals 14 residues. CDR3 sequence (DNA): TGTGCCAGCAGTTTAGGGGGGCAGGCCTACGAGCAGTACTTC. Amino acid sequence: CASSLGGQAYEQYF.

This chain uses TRBV5-6 with TRBJ1-6; 7 bases are shared with TRBD1. CDR3 length: 13 amino acids. CDR1 is SGHDT, CDR2 YYEEEE, per germline. V lost 4 bases, J lost 7 bases, and 2 bases stayed unmatched. The CDR3 DNA sequence: TGTGCCAGCAGCCGGGACAGCAATTCACCCCTCCACTTT. This sequence encodes CASSRDSNSPLHF.

In DNA form, the CDR3 reads TGTGCCAGCAGCTCAATTTCCCTTGGGGGGGACCCAGATACGCAGTATTTT. Translation gives CASSSISLGGDPDTQYF. The rearrangement uses TRBV7-8 and TRBJ2-3; TRBD2 agrees at 7 bases. J gave up 4 bases and V 4 bases, and 14 bases lay outside the gene matches. CDR3 length: 17 amino acids. Germline lookup yields CDR1 SGHVS and CDR2 FQNEAQ.

The chain recombines TRBV7-9 with TRBJ2-3; D call uncertain. The CDR3 is made up of 13 amino acids. From germline, CDR1 is SEHNR and CDR2 FQNEAQ (reference sequence). V lost 3 bases and J lost 4, with 8 bases in between. The CDR3 coding sequence is TGTGCCAGCAGCTTCCCGCCATCAGATACGCAGTATTTT. Translating it yields CASSFPPSDTQYF.

This clone was found once. The chain employs TRBV4-2 and TRBJ2-1; D gene unclear. Germline CDR1 LGHNA, CDR2 YNFKEQ. Trimming stripped 0 bases from V and 9 bases from J, with 6 bases between. The CDR3 spans 12 residues. The CDR3 sequence: CASSQDWVEQFF. As DNA, the CDR3 is TGTGCCAGCAGCCAAGACTGGGTTGAGCAGTTCTTC.

CDR3: CASSLTVGGSYNEQFF. The CDR3 nucleotides read TGTGCCAGCAGCTTAACGGTCGGGGGTTCCTACAATGAGCAGTTCTTC. This chain connects TRBV7-9 to TRBJ2-1; possibly TRBD2 for D (6 bases). The CDR3 loop spans 16 amino acids. The germline gives CDR1 SEHNR, CDR2 FQNEAQ (reference sequence). V lost 2 bases and J lost 1, with 12 bases in between.

The V and J genes are TRBV7-8 and TRBJ2-1; weak D call: TRBD2 (5 bases). The CDR3 contains 13 residues. Looked up from germline, CDR1 is SGHVS and CDR2 is FQNEAQ. The V and J ends lost 3 bases and 8 bases respectively, with 11 bases between them. The CDR3: CASSFGSVDEQFF. In nucleotides, the CDR3 is TGTGCCAGCAGCTTTGGGAGTGTGGATGAGCAGTTCTTC.

This rearrangement joins TRBV28 to TRBJ1-1; the match to TRBD1 covers 10 bases. J lost 7 bases, V lost 2 bases, and 7 bases had no gene match. This CDR3 region has 15 residues. Germline assignment: CDR1 MDHEN and CDR2 SYDVKM. This chain's CDR3 is CASSLRRTGGGEAFF. In DNA form, the CDR3 reads TGTGCCAGCAGTTTACGTCGGACAGGGGGGGGTGAAGCTTTCTTT.

V and J are TRBV29-1 and TRBJ1-1; D gene uncertain. V lost 4 bases and J 0 bases, leaving 9 bases between the germline ends. Germline loops: CDR1 SQVTM, CDR2 ANQGSEA. CDR3 length equals 13 residues. The CDR3 region is CSVGAELNTEAFF. The CDR3 DNA reads as TGCAGCGTTGGGGCAGAATTGAACACTGAAGCTTTCTTT.

The V and J genes are TRBV27 and TRBJ1-2, with D uncertain. This CDR3 spans 13 amino acids. V was pared by 5 bases and J by 4 bases, with 11 bases between. The germline gives CDR1 MNHEY, CDR2 SMNVEV (reference sequence). This CDR3 is CASSHRPSYGYTF. The CDR3 nucleotides are TGTGCCAGCAGTCATCGGCCGTCCTATGGCTACACCTTC.

J is TRBJ2-1 and V is TRBV6-1; 9 bases are shared with TRBD2. There are 15 residues in the CDR3. The V segment lost 4 bases and the J segment 1 base; nucleotides outside the gene matches: 2. CDR1 and CDR2 from the germline V gene are MNHNS and SASEGT. The CDR3 DNA sequence: TGTGCCAGCAGTGGACTAGCGGCTTCCTACAATGAGCAGTTCTTC. This gives the protein CASSGLAASYNEQFF.

There are a few counts of this clone. This sequence joins TRBV7-3 and TRBJ1-1; TRBD1 matches at 7 bases. Germline CDR1 SGHTA, CDR2 FQGTGA. The CDR3 runs 14 residues. V was clipped by 5 bases and J by 1 base; unmatched bases: 4. The CDR3 protein is CASSIQGENTEAFF. CDR3 DNA: TGTGCCAGCAGCATTCAGGGGGAGAACACTGAAGCTTTCTTT.

The rearrangement links TRBV9 to TRBJ2-1; 8 bases fit TRBD1. Trimming removed 3 bases from V and 0 bases from J; junction bases left unmatched: 2. The CDR3 loop spans 15 amino acids. CDR1 SGDLS and CDR2 YYNGEE come from the germline V gene. The CDR3 spells CASSEQGDSYNEQFF. The CDR3 coding sequence is TGTGCCAGCAGCGAACAGGGGGACTCCTACAATGAGCAGTTCTTC. Supplemented by reference TRBV9 and TRBJ2-1, the full variable domain reads DSGVTQTPKHLITATGQRVTLRCSPRSGDLSVYWYQQSLDQGLQFLIQYYNGEERAKGNILERFSAQQFPDLHSELNLSSLELGDSALYFCASSEQGDSYNEQFFGPGTRLTVL.

The chain combines TRBV27 with TRBJ1-2; tentatively, D is TRBD1 (6 bases). V lost 0 bases and J lost 4, with 12 bases in between. The CDR3 has 15 amino acids. The germline CDR1 and CDR2 sequences are MNHEY and SMNVEV (reference sequence). The CDR3 loop is CASSLSGGALYGYTF. CDR3 nucleotide sequence: TGTGCCAGCAGTTTATCAGGGGGGGCCCTCTATGGCTACACCTTC.

Only a few counts were recorded for this clone. The DNA of the CDR3 is TGTGCCAGCAGGATTAACACCGGGGAGCTGTTTTTT. Translated, it gives CASRINTGELFF. The chain employs TRBV2 and TRBJ2-2; no clear D gene. The CDR3 runs 12 residues. V lost 6 bases and J lost 2, with 4 bases in between. Germline lookup yields CDR1 SNHLY and CDR2 FYNNEI.

The V and J genes are TRBV10-1 and TRBJ2-5, with TRBD2 matching 8 bases. Losses at the gene ends were 4 bases for V and 1 base for J; bases not matched to a gene: 5. The CDR3 sequence is 15 residues long. Germline CDR1 reads WNHNN; CDR2 reads SYGVQD (reference sequence). The CDR3 DNA reads as TGCGCCAGCAGTGCGGAAGCGGGGGTCCAAGAGACCCAGTACTTC. Translated, it gives CASSAEAGVQETQYF.

This clone rates as large (0.1 to 1%). The chain joins TRBV11-2 to TRBJ1-4; D is possibly TRBD1 (5 bases). Germline V CDR1 and CDR2: SGHAT, FQNNGV. The CDR3 runs to 13 residues. V lost 5 bases, J lost 8 bases, and 12 bases lay in between. The CDR3, as DNA: TGTGCCAGCAGCATTTGGCGGGACGAAAAACTGTTTTTT. This codes for CASSIWRDEKLFF.

This sequence joins TRBV6-5 and TRBJ2-5; TRBD2 aligns across 10 bases. The ends lost 5 bases at V and 5 bases at J; junction bases unmatched: 8. Looked up from germline, CDR1 is MNHEY and CDR2 is SVGAGI. This CDR3 is built from 15 residues. The CDR3 region has the DNA TGTGCCAGCAGTCGTCTAGCGGGGGTCGGGGAGACCCAGTACTTC. Encoded protein: CASSRLAGVGETQYF.

This clone was detected only a few times. V usage is TRBV6-5 and J usage is TRBJ1-4; 10 nucleotides line up with TRBD1. After removal of 6 bases from V and 6 bases from J, the junction contained 4 bases not matched to a gene. CDR1 is MNHEY and CDR2 is SVGAGI in the germline V gene. This CDR3 is built from 14 residues. The chain's CDR3 is CASSTGTGDEKLFF. The CDR3 nucleotides are TGTGCCAGCAGCACCGGGACAGGGGATGAAAAACTGTTTTTT.